This TCR beta chain comes out of a study of cytomegalovirus exposure and HLA in healthy donors. Findings and caveats of the study: The investigators catalogued 150 to 200 TCR beta chains as cytomegalovirus-associated. Prior analysis indicated that the majority of TCR beta V segments exhibited productivity approximately 90% or approximately 30% of the time.

The junction had 6 bases not matched to a gene; V was cut back by 4 bases and J by 1 base. Germline V gives CDR1 LGHNA, CDR2 YNFKEQ. The CDR3 is 16 residues long. As for this clone: The antigen is undetermined.

Use of 60 Vbeta and 13 Jbeta primers characterized the PCR. Assay: immunoSEQ multiplex PCR; the TCRdb copy retains only in-frame clones and omits some. The sample carries around 100,000 clones, 70% to 85% recorded once. The genes are TRBV4-2 and TRBJ1-1; 10 bases are shared with TRBD1. The TCR sequence derives from a young man in good health and CMV-seronegative. The sample consisted of PBMCs. The CDR3 DNA is TGTGCCAGCAGCCCCCAGGACAGGGGGGCGAACACTGAAGCTTTCTTT. Encoded protein: CASSPQDRGANTEAFF.